A single sample is the source of the 20 T cell receptor beta chains below, sequenced in a study of blood T cell repertoires in COVID-19. The table came from immunoSEQ multiplex PCR; TCRdb's copy has only in-frame clones and leaves some out. The sample yields about 110,000 clones, 65% to 85% seen once. Sequenced input: peripheral blood. The source is a man between 45 and 60 years old with acute or convalescent COVID-19.

The sample holds one count of this clone. Additional DNA sequences in this sample encode the identical CDR3. The DNA for the CDR3 is TGTGCCAGCAGCCAAGGACTAGCGGGGGGCCAAGAGACCCAGTACTTC. Amino acid sequence: CASSQGLAGGQETQYF. This chain connects TRBV3-1 (or the pseudogene TRBV3-2) to TRBJ2-5, with 13 bases identical to TRBD2. The J segment lost 1 base and the V segment lost 1 base, leaving 0 bases of the junction unmatched. There are 16 residues in the CDR3. Germline-derived CDR1 and CDR2 are LGHDT and YNNKEL (reference sequence).

This clone was found once. The chain's CDR3 is CASSDSNYGYTF. The CDR3 bases are TGTGCCAGCAGCGACTCTAACTATGGCTACACCTTC. The chain couples TRBV6-6 to TRBJ1-2, with D unresolved. With 6 bases removed from V and 0 bases from J, the gap between germline ends came to 5 bases. Germline values: CDR1 MNHNY, CDR2 SVGAGI (reference sequence). The CDR3 has 12 residues.

This chain connects TRBV3-1 (or the pseudogene TRBV3-2) to TRBJ1-4; TRBD1 might be the D (5 bases). Germline V gene data show CDR1 as LGHDT and CDR2 as YNNKEL (reference sequence). The V end lost 1 base, the J end lost 1 base, and 7 bases lay between the germline ends. This CDR3 comprises 15 residues. The DNA of the CDR3 is TGTGCCAGCAGCCAAGCGGGGGGAACTAATGAAAAACTGTTTTTT. Translating gives CASSQAGGTNEKLFF.

This clone was seen a single time. The chain links TRBV3-1 (or the pseudogene TRBV3-2) to TRBJ1-3; no clear D. Per the germline V gene, CDR1 is LGHDT and CDR2 is YNNKEL (reference sequence). The V end lost 0 bases, the J end lost 0 bases, and 6 bases lay between the germline ends. This CDR3 spans 15 amino acids. CDR3 sequence: CASSQDIDSGNTIYF. In DNA, the CDR3 is TGTGCCAGCAGCCAAGATATAGACTCTGGAAACACCATATATTTT.

This clone was recorded once. CDR3 residues: CASSQTLAGDSYNEQFF. The CDR3, as DNA: TGTGCCAGCTCTCAAACCTTAGCGGGGGACTCCTACAATGAGCAGTTCTTC. The gene calls are TRBV18 and TRBJ2-1; TRBD2 agrees at 9 bases. This CDR3 has 17 amino acids. CDR1 is KGHSH and CDR2 is LQKENI in the germline V gene. Trimming took 6 bases from V and 0 from J; bases not matched to a gene: 9.

The chain employs TRBV2 and TRBJ1-2; the match to TRBD1 covers 10 bases. The length of the CDR3 is 15 residues. CDR1 is SNHLY, CDR2 FYNNEI, per germline. The trim removed 4 bases at V and 5 bases at J, leaving 7 bases unmatched. The CDR3 sequence: CASSGGTGVRYGYTF. CDR3 nucleotides: TGTGCCAGCAGTGGAGGGACAGGGGTGAGATATGGCTACACCTTC. The whole variable domain, filled in from reference TRBV2 and TRBJ1-2, reads EPEVTQTPSHQVTQMGQEVILRCVPISNHLYFYWYRQILGQKVEFLVSFYNNEISEKSEIFDDQFSVERPDGSNFTLKIRSTKLEDSAMYFCASSGGTGVRYGYTFGSGTRLTVV.

As DNA, the CDR3 is TGCAGTGCTAGTACATGGACAGGGAAACCTCAGCCCCAGCATTTT. It specifies CSASTWTGKPQPQHF. The chain recombines TRBV20-1 with TRBJ1-5; 8 bases match TRBD1. CDR1 is DFQATT, CDR2 SNEGSKA, per germline (reference sequence). The CDR3 runs 15 residues. The ends lost 3 bases at V and 6 bases at J; junction bases unmatched: 10.

This clone was recorded once. The V and J genes are TRBV5-6 and TRBJ2-1, with 8 bases fitting TRBD1. There are 15 residues in the CDR3. The germline V gene encodes CDR1 SGHDT and CDR2 YYEEEE. V lost 0 bases to trimming and J lost 7 bases; unmatched junction nucleotides: 6. The CDR3 region has the DNA TGTGCCAGCAGCTTGGGCCAGGGGGCGGGGAATGAGCAGTTCTTC. Translating it yields CASSLGQGAGNEQFF. The variable domain in full, completed from reference TRBV5-6 and TRBJ2-1, reads DAGVTQSPTHLIKTRGQQVTLRCSPKSGHDTVSWYQQALGQGPQFIFQYYEEEERQRGNFPDRFSGHQFPNYSSELNVNALLLGDSALYLCASSLGQGAGNEQFFGPGTRLTVL.

The rearrangement links TRBV18 to TRBJ2-3; D is possibly TRBD2 (6 bases). The CDR3 has 14 amino acids. V was pared by 0 bases and J by 6 bases, with 10 bases between. The germline gives CDR1 KGHSH, CDR2 LQKENI. The chain's CDR3 is CASSPPTRVDTQYF. CDR3 in DNA: TGTGCCAGCTCACCACCGACTAGGGTCGATACGCAGTATTTT.

V gene TRBV12-5 combines with J gene TRBJ2-2; a possible D gene is TRBD1 (6 bases). Germline CDR1 and CDR2: LGHNT and FRNRAP. The V gene lost 6 bases and the J gene lost 5 bases, with 7 bases spanning the gap. This CDR3 is built from 12 residues. This CDR3 reads CASGRGTGELFF. The CDR3 DNA follows: TGTGCTAGTGGGAGGGGGACCGGGGAGCTGTTTTTT.

The chain recombines TRBV6-5 with TRBJ1-6; perhaps TRBD1 as D (6 bases). Germline V gene lookup returns CDR1 MNHEY and CDR2 SVGAGI. Trimming cost V 4 bases and J 8 bases, with 18 bases left between them. This CDR3 has 16 residues. The DNA of the CDR3 is TGTGCCAGCAGTTCTTCAGGGGCGGGTGGGGATTCACCCCTCCACTTT. Amino acids: CASSSSGAGGDSPLHF.

V usage is TRBV2 and J usage is TRBJ1-6; D might be TRBD1 (6 bases). The CDR3 sequence is 15 residues long. Trimming took off 7 bases at V and 0 bases at J, with 10 bases between the two ends. Germline V lookup: CDR1 SNHLY, CDR2 FYNNEI. The CDR3 sequence is CASIGQSSYNSPLHF. The DNA of the CDR3 is TGTGCCAGCATAGGACAGAGCTCCTATAATTCACCCCTCCACTTT.

The J gene is TRBJ1-2, the V gene TRBV30, with TRBD1 as a possible D gene (5 bases). The germline CDR1 and CDR2 sequences are GTSNPN and SVGIG (reference sequence). The CDR3 spans 15 residues. Trimming removed 1 base at V and 4 bases at J, with 16 bases between. The CDR3 here is CAWSAKDTSGYGYTF. CDR3 sequence (DNA): TGTGCCTGGAGTGCAAAGGACACTTCTGGCTATGGCTACACCTTC.

V and J are TRBV24-1 and TRBJ1-2, with D maybe TRBD1 (5 bases). V lost 2 bases, J lost 4 bases, and 16 bases lay in between. There are 16 residues in the CDR3. Looked up from germline, CDR1 is KGHDR and CDR2 is SFDVKD. The CDR3 region has the DNA TGTGCCACCAGTGATTACTCCGCCCAGGGCTCCTATGGCTACACCTTC. Translation gives CATSDYSAQGSYGYTF.

There are a few counts of this clone. The chain employs TRBV5-1 and TRBJ2-3; weak D call: TRBD2 (5 bases). CDR1 and CDR2 (germline): SGHRS, YFSETQ. This CDR3 is 15 amino acids long. V lost 1 base, J lost 6 bases, and 15 bases lay in between. The CDR3, as DNA: TGCGCCAGCAGCTTGTTAATAGCGTCTTCGGATACGCAGTATTTT. It translates to CASSLLIASSDTQYF.

CDR3 amino acids: CASSLGQHNEQFF. In nucleotides, the CDR3 is TGCGCCAGCAGCCTTGGACAGCACAATGAGCAGTTCTTC. The chain links TRBV5-1 to TRBJ2-1, with TRBD1 as a possible D gene (6 bases). The CDR3 loop spans 13 amino acids. V lost 4 bases, J lost 5 bases, and 10 bases lay in between. Germline V CDR1 and CDR2: SGHRS, YFSETQ.

This clone was seen just once. This chain connects TRBV7-2 to TRBJ1-2; D is perhaps TRBD1 (6 bases). V was cut by 5 bases and J by 7 bases, with 20 bases left in between. The CDR3 is 15 residues long. Germline V gene data show CDR1 as SGHTA and CDR2 as FQGNSA. CDR3 coding DNA: TGTGCCAGCAGCATATACGGGACAAAATCTCTTGGCTACACCTTC. It encodes CASSIYGTKSLGYTF.

This chain joins TRBV27 and TRBJ1-6, with a weak D call TRBD1 (6 bases). The CDR3 extends over 13 amino acids. V gave up 5 bases and J gave up 7 bases, with 9 bases separating them. Germline CDR1 is MNHEY and CDR2 is SMNVEV (reference sequence). The CDR3 is CASSLGQNSPLHF. DNA of the CDR3: TGTGCCAGCAGTCTCGGACAGAATTCACCCCTCCACTTT.

This clone has just a few counts. This sample includes further DNA sequences coding for the same CDR3. The gene calls are TRBV11-2 and TRBJ1-2; no clear D gene. Germline V CDR1 and CDR2: SGHAT, FQNNGV. V was clipped by 4 bases and J by 0 bases, with 6 bases between them. CDR3 size: 13 residues. The CDR3 DNA follows: TGTGCCAGCAGCTCCCTTACTAACTATGGCTACACCTTC. Translated: CASSSLTNYGYTF.

This clone came up once. This chain connects TRBV4-2 to TRBJ1-6; D remains unclear. Trimming cost V 1 base and J 0 bases, with 7 bases left between them. Looked up from germline, CDR1 is LGHNA and CDR2 is YNFKEQ. This CDR3 is 16 amino acids long. For the CDR3, the DNA is TGTGCCAGCAGCCAAGGACGGGGCTCCTATAATTCACCCCTCCACTTT. Translated: CASSQGRGSYNSPLHF.